Each of the 25 T cell receptor beta chains below was sequenced from the same sample in a study of molecular identifiers for immune sequencing clone quantification. MiXCR, run by TCRdb on the PCR reads, gives a single entry per CDR3 protein. The sample shows 85,000 to 100,000 distinct CDR3 sequences, less than 25% of them seen only once. Sequencing used naive CD8+ T cells from blood, with Jurkat cell RNA spiked in. Documented subset: FACS-sorted CD8+CD4-CCR7+CD45RA+ naive T cells. The receptors were sampled from a human donor in good health. Some libraries in this study had Jurkat cell RNA spiked in.

This clonotype was seen repeatedly, ten times or more. This rearrangement joins TRBV19 to TRBJ1-1; TRBD1 matches 11 bases. Germline CDR1 reads LNHDA; CDR2 reads SQIVND (reference sequence). With V trimmed by 7 bases and J by 4 bases, 11 bases remained unmatched. CDR3 length: 16 amino acids. CDR3 nucleotide sequence: TGTGCCAGTACCCTAGGACAGGGGGCTTTGGTCACTGAAGCTTTCTTT. Amino acids: CASTLGQGALVTEAFF.

This clonotype was counted many times. This sequence joins TRBV28 and TRBJ2-7, with D possibly TRBD2 on 6 matching bases. V lost 5 bases to trimming and J lost 2 bases, with 16 bases between them. Germline V lookup: CDR1 MDHEN, CDR2 SYDVKM. The CDR3 has 15 amino acids. The CDR3 here is CASSRDFGQAYEQYF. DNA of the CDR3: TGTGCCAGCAGTCGGGACTTTGGACAAGCCTACGAGCAGTACTTC.

In regard to this clonotype: At one boundary the junction diverges from the germline segment, which might be a read error. The chain uses TRBV5-1 and TRBJ2-7; tentative D call: TRBD1 (6 bases). Per the germline V gene, CDR1 is SGHRS and CDR2 is YFSETQ. This CDR3 contains 15 residues. CDR3 in amino acids: CASSLVGGPAHEQHF. The CDR3 DNA is TGCGCCAGCAGCTTGGTAGGGGGACCGGCTCACGAGCAGCACTTC. Looking up the rest from reference TRBV5-1 and TRBJ2-7 gives the full variable domain: KAGVTQTPRYLIKTRGQQVTLSCSPISGHRSVSWYQQTPGQGLQFLFEYFSETQRNKGNFPGRFSGRQFSNSRSEMNVSTLELGDSALYLCASSLVGGPAHEQHFGPGTRLTVT.

This clonotype came up many times. The chain links TRBV11-2 to TRBJ2-1; the D call may be TRBD1 or TRBD2 (5 bases each). Trimming left V 2 bases short and J 10 bases short, with 9 bases between. CDR1 and CDR2 from the germline V gene are SGHAT and FQNNGV. The CDR3 consists of 12 residues. The CDR3 region is CASSLWDEEQFF. Written as DNA, the CDR3 is TGTGCCAGCAGCTTATGGGACGAAGAGCAGTTCTTC. Looking up the rest from reference TRBV11-2 and TRBJ2-1 gives the full variable domain: EAGVAQSPRYKIIEKRQSVAFWCNPISGHATLYWYQQILGQGPKLLIQFQNNGVVDDSQLPKDRFSAERLKGVDSTLKIQPAKLEDSAVYLCASSLWDEEQFFGPGTRLTVL.

Notes on this clonotype: At one end the junction does not follow the germline gene, possibly because of a read error. The V and J genes are TRBV7-8 and TRBJ2-7, with TRBD2 as a possible D gene (6 bases). The CDR3 has 15 amino acids. Germline values: CDR1 SGHVS, CDR2 FQNEAQ. The CDR3 DNA is TGTGCCAGCAGCTTAGCGGGGGGAGAGGGCTACGAGCGGTACTTC. Amino acid sequence: CASSLAGGEGYERYF.

This clonotype was seen many times. The J gene is TRBJ1-1, the V gene TRBV7-9, with D unclear. V lost 1 base to trimming and J lost 1 base, with 10 bases between them. Germline loops: CDR1 SEHNR, CDR2 FQNEAQ (reference sequence). The length of the CDR3 is 15 residues. The CDR3 spells CASSLEPPPNTEAFF. The CDR3 DNA reads TGTGCCAGCAGCTTAGAACCCCCACCGAACACTGAAGCTTTCTTT.

Details on this clonotype: Germline is not matched at one junction end, which may reflect a read error. The chain couples TRBV6-2 or TRBV6-3 to TRBJ2-3; D possibly corresponds to TRBD2 (6 bases). Germline V CDR1 and CDR2: MNHEY, SVGEGT. CDR3 size: 15 residues. The CDR3 region is CASSYGGASTDPQSF. DNA for the CDR3: TGTGCCAGCAGTTATGGCGGGGCCAGCACCGATCCGCAGTCTTTT.

This clonotype has a count of ten or more. This sequence joins TRBV27 and TRBJ2-7; 12 bases match TRBD2. With V trimmed by 6 bases and J by 7 bases, 7 bases remained unmatched. From germline, CDR1 is MNHEY and CDR2 SMNVEV (reference sequence). The CDR3 contains 14 residues. The CDR3 spells CASRKLAGGYEQYF. In DNA form, the CDR3 reads TGTGCCAGCAGGAAACTAGCGGGAGGTTATGAGCAGTACTTC.

Comment on this clonotype: This may stem from a read error, because a much larger clone lies one nucleotide away. The V call is TRBV10-3, the J call TRBJ2-7, with no clear D. The ends were cut back, 1 base at V and 9 bases at J, with 10 bases in the middle. Germline lookup yields CDR1 ENHRY and CDR2 SYGVKD. This CDR3 region has 12 residues. DNA of the CDR3: TGTGCCATCAGTGAGTTTAATGACGCGCAGTACTTC. Translated, it gives CAISEFNDAQYF.

In its sample, this clonotype was seen many times. The J gene is TRBJ1-1, the V gene TRBV11-2; D gene ambiguous. Trimming took 3 bases from V and 4 from J, leaving 9 bases between them. The CDR3 has 13 residues. CDR1 is SGHAT and CDR2 is FQNNGV in the germline V gene. CDR3 in amino acids: CASSLSPATEAFF. The CDR3 coding sequence is TGTGCCAGCAGCTTGAGTCCTGCCACTGAAGCTTTCTTT.

The count of this clonotype is one. A much bigger clone sits one base away, suggesting this may be a read error. The gene calls are TRBV7-8 and TRBJ2-1; tentatively, D is TRBD1 or TRBD2 (5 bases each). Trimming removed 8 bases from V and 6 bases from J, with 26 bases in between. Germline V CDR1 and CDR2: SGHVS, FQNEAQ. The CDR3 loop spans 17 amino acids. The CDR3 loop reads CASCPEGRPLGPNEQFF. CDR3 DNA: TGTGCCAGCTGCCCCGAGGGGCGACCCCTGGGGCCCAATGAGCAGTTCTTC.

This clonotype has a count of ten or more. V and J are TRBV29-1 and TRBJ2-3; 8 bases match TRBD1. J lost 4 bases, V lost 7 bases, and 10 bases had no gene match. The length of the CDR3 is 14 residues. From germline, CDR1 is SQVTM and CDR2 ANQGSEA. CDR3 nucleotide sequence: TGCAGCGCCTTGAGAGCGACAGGGGCAGATACGCAGTATTTT. Protein: CSALRATGADTQYF.

On this clonotype: This clone may be a read error of a much larger clone one base away. The CDR3 is CASSLTGVSYGYTF. The CDR3, as DNA: TGCGCCAGCAGCCTGACAGGGGTCAGCTATGGCTACACCTTC. The J gene is TRBJ1-2, the V gene TRBV4-3; 8 bases match TRBD1. The CDR3 consists of 14 residues. The trim removed 4 bases at V and 4 bases at J, leaving 5 bases unmatched. Germline CDR1 is LGHNA and CDR2 is YSLEER.

Many counts were recorded for this clonotype. The rearrangement joins TRBV7-9 to TRBJ2-3; the D is unclear. The length of the CDR3 is 18 residues. CDR1 is SEHNR, CDR2 FQNEAQ, per germline (reference sequence). Trimming removed 5 bases at V and 0 bases at J, with 21 bases between. The CDR3 DNA sequence: TGTGCCAGCAGCCCCTCGCGATATGGTGGCATGAGCACAGATACGCAGTATTTT. The encoded protein is CASSPSRYGGMSTDTQYF.

Note on this clonotype: A much larger clonotype is one base distant, so this may be a read error. The chain combines TRBV29-1 with TRBJ2-1; TRBD2 agrees at 14 bases. CDR3 length: 17 residues. The germline V gene has CDR1 SQVTM and CDR2 ANQGSEA. In nucleotides, the CDR3 is TGCAGCGTTGAGGGACTAGCGGGAGCTGGGGCCTACAATGAGCGGTTCTTC. This codes for CSVEGLAGAGAYNERFF.

Many counts were recorded for this clonotype. The chain couples TRBV6-2 or TRBV6-3 to TRBJ1-1, with a possible D match to TRBD1 (6 bases). Germline CDR1 MNHEY, CDR2 SVGEGT. The CDR3 totals 14 residues. The germline V and J ends were trimmed by 4 bases and 0 bases, with 9 bases remaining between them. The CDR3 coding sequence is TGTGCCAGCAGTTTGGGACACCTGAACACTGAAGCTTTCTTT. Translating gives CASSLGHLNTEAFF.

This clonotype was counted many times. The rearrangement uses TRBV6-2 or TRBV6-3 and TRBJ2-1; 8 nucleotides match TRBD2. V shed 2 bases and J 2 bases; nucleotides not matched to a gene: 2. The CDR3 spans 15 residues. Germline values: CDR1 MNHEY, CDR2 SVGEGT. The CDR3 nucleotides read TGTGCCAGCAGTTACGGGACTAGGGCCTACAATGAGCAGTTCTTC. Encoded protein: CASSYGTRAYNEQFF.

V usage is TRBV27 and J usage is TRBJ1-5; D remains unclear. CDR3 length equals 13 residues. With 2 bases removed from V and 14 bases from J, the gap between germline ends came to 16 bases. CDR1 is MNHEY and CDR2 is SMNVEV in the germline V gene (reference sequence). The CDR3 reads CASSLEGISVEHF. The CDR3 DNA sequence: TGTGCCAGCAGTTTAGAAGGCATATCCGTCGAGCATTTT.

Comments on this clonotype: This may be a read error: a much more frequent sequence differs by one nucleotide. The chain links TRBV7-6 to TRBJ2-1; 7 bases line up with TRBD1. The CDR3 has 15 amino acids. CDR1 and CDR2 from the germline V gene are SGHVS and FNYEAQ. The V gene end was trimmed by 5 bases and the J gene end by 8 bases; junction bases not matched to a gene: 12. The CDR3 bases are TGTGCCAGCAGCCTCCAGACAGGGACGGGGCATGAGCAGTTCTTC. As protein: CASSLQTGTGHEQFF.

Ten or more counts support this clonotype. The rearrangement joins TRBV19 to TRBJ2-3, with 9 bases that match TRBD2. The CDR3 spans 15 residues. Germline V gene sequence: CDR1 LNHDA, CDR2 SQIVND (reference sequence). Unmatched junction bases numbered 6, after V lost 2 bases and J lost 6 bases. The CDR3 spells CASSISGRLMDTQYF. CDR3 coding DNA: TGTGCCAGTAGTATAAGCGGGAGGTTGATGGATACGCAGTATTTT.

This clonotype was picked up many times. The CDR3 bases are TGTGCCAGCAGCTTAGGCGGCGACTATCAGCCCCAGCATTTT. Protein sequence: CASSLGGDYQPQHF. V and J are TRBV11-2 and TRBJ1-5; unclear D gene. V was pared by 1 base and J by 5 bases, with 9 bases between. In germline, CDR1 is SGHAT, CDR2 FQNNGV. The CDR3 is 14 amino acids.

This clonotype was recorded many times. The chain couples TRBV15 to TRBJ2-7; TRBD2 might be the D (6 bases). This CDR3 contains 16 residues. The germline V gene has CDR1 LNHNV and CDR2 YYDKDF (reference sequence). V lost 5 bases to trimming and J lost 2 bases, with 19 bases between them. In DNA, the CDR3 is TGTGCCACCAGCCAACCATCAGCACTAGCCCCCTACGAGCAGTACTTC. It encodes CATSQPSALAPYEQYF.

Regarding this clonotype: This clone may be a read error of a much larger clone one base away. The CDR3 carries no conserved terminal phenylalanine or tryptophan, so it likely arises from a read error. V usage is TRBV3-1 and J usage is TRBJ2-5; D not resolved. CDR1 LGHDT and CDR2 YNNKEL come from the germline V gene (reference sequence). This CDR3 spans 12 amino acids. Trimming removed 5 bases at V and 7 bases at J, with 11 bases between. The CDR3 DNA reads as TGTGCCAGCAGCTCCGATCTAGGGACCCAGTACATC. Protein: CASSSDLGTQYI.

The chain carries TRBV14 and TRBJ2-1, with D possibly matching TRBD2 (7 bases). CDR3 length: 17 residues. V lost 0 bases and J lost 2, with 14 bases in between. Germline V gene data show CDR1 as SGHDN and CDR2 as FVKESK. The CDR3 region has the DNA TGTGCCAGCAGCCAAGATCTCGCCGGGGGGCCCTACAATGAGCAGTTCTTC. It yields the protein CASSQDLAGGPYNEQFF.

As regards this clonotype: A single base separates this from a much larger clone, so it may be a read error. J is TRBJ1-6 and V is TRBV4-3; D might be TRBD1 (6 bases). This CDR3 has 16 amino acids. Trimming took off 4 bases at V and 3 bases at J, with 13 bases between the two ends. CDR1 and CDR2 (germline): LGHNA, YSLEER. CDR3 loop: CASSLKGENYNSPLHF. The CDR3 coding sequence is TGCGCCAGCAGCCTGAAGGGGGAAAACTATAATTCACCCCTCCACTTT.